The T cell receptor beta chain described here comes from a study of control samples from healthy donors and cancer patients. The method was immunoSEQ multiplex PCR; TCRdb's version includes in-frame clones alone and lacks a portion of them. This sample yields 130,000 or so clones, of which around nine tenths are seen a single time; 2% to 3% belongs to the top ten. CDR1 SGDLS and CDR2 YYNGEE come from the germline V gene. The CDR3 has 15 residues. The V and J ends lost 0 bases and 3 bases, in that order; junction bases with no gene match: 2. The rearrangement joins TRBV9 to TRBJ2-2, with 7 bases lining up with TRBD1. This TCR came from a man aged 35-49 years in good health. The specimen sequenced was blood. The CDR3 DNA reads as TGTGCCAGCAGCGTAGAAGGGGGCTACACCGGGGAGCTGTTTTTT. Residues: CASSVEGGYTGELFF.